One sample yielded the 22 T cell receptor beta chains listed below, sequenced in a study of blood T cell repertoires in COVID-19. The table came from immunoSEQ multiplex PCR; TCRdb's copy has only in-frame clones and leaves some out. The sample records a few hundred thousand clones, approximately 90% being singletons. Sequenced material: PBMCs or T cells enriched from blood (not recorded which). The receptors originated from a woman aged 40 to 50 who had recovered from COVID-19.

This clone was recorded once. The chain couples TRBV28 to TRBJ2-7; 12 nucleotides agree with TRBD2. The CDR3 spans 15 residues. Unmatched junction bases numbered 5, after V lost 6 bases and J lost 2 bases. Germline assignment: CDR1 MDHEN and CDR2 SYDVKM. The CDR3 nucleotides read TGTGCCAGCAGCACTAGCGGGAGGTGGACCTACGAGCAGTACTTC. Protein sequence: CASSTSGRWTYEQYF. The full variable domain, in which reference TRBV28 and TRBJ2-7 provide the parts outside the CDR3, is DVKVTQSSRYLVKRTGEKVFLECVQDMDHENMFWYRQDPGLGLRLIYFSYDVKMKEKGDIPEGYSVSREKKERFSLILESASTNQTSMYLCASSTSGRWTYEQYFGPGTRLTVT.

J is TRBJ1-4 and V is TRBV5-1, with 9 bases that match TRBD1. J lost 10 bases, V lost 4 bases, and 14 bases had no gene match. Germline CDR1 reads SGHRS; CDR2 reads YFSETQ. The CDR3 extends over 16 amino acids. The CDR3 DNA is TGCGCCAGCAGCGTTACGACAGGGGGAATTGAAGGAAAACTGTTTTTT. The encoded protein is CASSVTTGGIEGKLFF.

The chain employs TRBV19 and TRBJ1-3; D is uncertain. Trimming took off 4 bases at V and 0 bases at J, with 10 bases between the two ends. There are 15 residues in the CDR3. CDR1 is LNHDA, CDR2 SQIVND, per germline (reference sequence). In DNA form, the CDR3 reads TGTGCCAGTAGTACCCTCGTCGGCTCTGGAAACACCATATATTTT. Protein sequence: CASSTLVGSGNTIYF.

This sequence joins TRBV10-2 and TRBJ2-1; D not certain. The ends were cut back, 7 bases at V and 6 bases at J, with 13 bases in the middle. This CDR3 spans 13 amino acids. Germline V lookup: CDR1 WSHSY, CDR2 SAAADI. The CDR3 DNA is TGCGCCAGCACCGGAGCTACTGGCAATGAGCAGTTCTTC. Encoded protein: CASTGATGNEQFF.

The chain couples TRBV23-1 to TRBJ2-7; TRBD2 matches 12 bases. TRBV23-1 is classed as an ORF, of uncertain function. The V segment lost 3 bases and the J segment 1 base; nucleotides outside the gene matches: 7. This CDR3 has 17 amino acids. DNA of the CDR3: TGCGCCAGCAGTCATCCCGGACTAGCGGGGAAATCCTACGAGCAGTACTTC. It codes for CASSHPGLAGKSYEQYF.

This clone was detected once. The V call is TRBV7-2, the J call TRBJ1-5; no clear D. The CDR3 extends over 15 amino acids. With 0 bases removed from V and 1 base from J, the gap between germline ends came to 7 bases. Germline V gene data show CDR1 as SGHTA and CDR2 as FQGNSA. In DNA form, the CDR3 reads TGTGCCAGCAGCTTAGCCCCACAGAGCAATCAGCCCCAGCATTTT. This gives the protein CASSLAPQSNQPQHF.

This clone was recorded a few times. The V gene is TRBV7-3, the J gene TRBJ2-2; D remains unclear. V was shortened by 4 bases and J by 5 bases, with 11 bases between the two germline ends. Germline V gene lookup returns CDR1 SGHTA and CDR2 FQGTGA. The CDR3 loop spans 14 amino acids. CDR3 DNA: TGTGCCAGCAGCTCGATGACTGGTACCGGGGAGCTGTTTTTT. Protein sequence: CASSSMTGTGELFF.

This clone has just one count. The gene calls are TRBV19 and TRBJ1-2; 8 bases are shared with TRBD1. This CDR3 contains 17 residues. Germline V gene data show CDR1 as LNHDA and CDR2 as SQIVND (reference sequence). V trimming: 10 bases; J trimming: 0 bases; junction bases outside the gene matches: 16. CDR3 amino acids: CATLPGGTGDANYGYTF. The CDR3 DNA sequence: TGTGCCACTCTCCCGGGCGGGACAGGCGACGCTAACTATGGCTACACCTTC.

V is TRBV27 and J is TRBJ1-5; 7 nucleotides agree with TRBD1. CDR1 is MNHEY and CDR2 is SMNVEV in the germline V gene (reference sequence). V shed 5 bases and J 3 bases; nucleotides not matched to a gene: 4. The CDR3 runs to 14 residues. CDR3 region: CASSRQGFNQPQHF. As DNA, the CDR3 is TGTGCCAGCAGTCGACAGGGATTCAATCAGCCCCAGCATTTT.

The V call is TRBV9, the J call TRBJ2-2; 9 bases align to TRBD2. The CDR3 extends over 16 amino acids. CDR1 and CDR2 (germline): SGDLS, YYNGEE. The trim removed 3 bases at V and 2 bases at J, leaving 5 bases unmatched. This chain's CDR3 is CASSARLAANTGELFF. As DNA, the CDR3 is TGTGCCAGCAGCGCCCGACTAGCGGCAAACACCGGGGAGCTGTTTTTT.

J is TRBJ2-3 and V is TRBV24-1; TRBD2 might be the D (6 bases). V was shortened by 0 bases and J by 4 bases, with 13 bases between the two germline ends. The V gene's germline CDR1 is KGHDR and CDR2 SFDVKD. The CDR3 consists of 16 residues. The CDR3 loop is CATSDLSGDLADTQYF. Here the CDR3 DNA reads TGTGCCACCAGTGATTTGTCGGGAGATTTGGCAGATACGCAGTATTTT.

This clone has a single count. The sample carries other DNA sequences with the same CDR3. This chain uses TRBV28 with TRBJ2-1; D gene uncertain. V was pared by 2 bases and J by 0 bases, with 8 bases between. Germline assignment: CDR1 MDHEN and CDR2 SYDVKM. The CDR3 runs to 15 residues. The CDR3: CASSLRGSSYNEQFF. CDR3 sequence (DNA): TGTGCCAGCAGTTTACGTGGCTCCTCCTACAATGAGCAGTTCTTC. The full variable domain, in which reference TRBV28 and TRBJ2-1 provide the parts outside the CDR3, is DVKVTQSSRYLVKRTGEKVFLECVQDMDHENMFWYRQDPGLGLRLIYFSYDVKMKEKGDIPEGYSVSREKKERFSLILESASTNQTSMYLCASSLRGSSYNEQFFGPGTRLTVL.

J is TRBJ2-1 and V is TRBV2; D uncertain. The V end was cut by 2 bases, the J end by 11 bases, with 7 bases between. Germline V gene data show CDR1 as SNHLY and CDR2 as FYNNEI. The CDR3 covers 11 residues. The CDR3 protein is CASSELWQQFF. The CDR3, as DNA: TGTGCCAGCAGTGAATTGTGGCAGCAGTTCTTC.

The CDR3 nucleotides read TGTGCCAGCAGCACGTGGACAGGGAGGGGCGAGACCCAGTACTTC. Amino acids: CASSTWTGRGETQYF. This chain connects TRBV9 to TRBJ2-5; tentatively, D is TRBD1 (8 bases). The V end lost 4 bases, the J end lost 5 bases, and 18 bases lay between the germline ends. This CDR3 contains 15 residues. Germline V gene lookup returns CDR1 SGDLS and CDR2 YYNGEE. The variable domain in full, completed from reference TRBV9 and TRBJ2-5, reads DSGVTQTPKHLITATGQRVTLRCSPRSGDLSVYWYQQSLDQGLQFLIQYYNGEERAKGNILERFSAQQFPDLHSELNLSSLELGDSALYFCASSTWTGRGETQYFGPGTRLLVL.

This chain links TRBV19 with TRBJ1-1; tentative D call: TRBD1 (6 bases). V was cut by 5 bases and J by 5 bases, with 15 bases left in between. The CDR3 runs to 14 residues. The germline CDR1 and CDR2 sequences are LNHDA and SQIVND (reference sequence). CDR3: CASSPRRGATEAFF. CDR3 nucleotides: TGTGCCAGTAGTCCCCGGCGGGGGGCTACTGAAGCTTTCTTT.

The chain joins TRBV9 to TRBJ1-3; the D gene is possibly TRBD1 (5 bases). Between the trimmed V and J ends, which lost 4 bases and 5 bases, there was a span of 19 bases. The V gene's germline CDR1 is SGDLS and CDR2 YYNGEE. The CDR3 is 16 amino acids. CDR3 coding DNA: TGTGCCAGCAGCCCCAGGGAATCGGCATTCAGAAACACCATATATTTT. Residues: CASSPRESAFRNTIYF. Full variable domain (missing parts from reference TRBV9 and TRBJ1-3): DSGVTQTPKHLITATGQRVTLRCSPRSGDLSVYWYQQSLDQGLQFLIQYYNGEERAKGNILERFSAQQFPDLHSELNLSSLELGDSALYFCASSPRESAFRNTIYFGEGSWLTVV.

The chain couples TRBV19 to TRBJ1-1; D is uncertain. Germline V CDR1 and CDR2: LNHDA, SQIVND (reference sequence). Trimming left V 2 bases short and J 1 base short, with 5 bases between. The CDR3 length is 13 residues. DNA for the CDR3: TGTGCCAGTAGTATAAATCGGAACACTGAAGCTTTCTTT. This gives the protein CASSINRNTEAFF.

V is TRBV28 and J is TRBJ1-2; 7 bases map to TRBD1. V lost 5 bases to trimming and J lost 0 bases; unmatched junction nucleotides: 12. The CDR3 is 17 residues long. Germline V gene data show CDR1 as MDHEN and CDR2 as SYDVKM. CDR3 protein: CASSLNPGQTTNYGYTF. CDR3 DNA: TGTGCCAGCAGTCTAAACCCGGGACAGACAACTAACTATGGCTACACCTTC.

The chain recombines TRBV9 with TRBJ1-6; tentative D call: TRBD1 (6 bases). The CDR3 length is 15 residues. Trimming pared 4 bases from V and 6 bases from J, leaving 14 bases between. Germline V CDR1 and CDR2: SGDLS, YYNGEE. In DNA form, the CDR3 reads TGTGCCAGCAGCCCCCTCGGGGGGGCTAATTCACCCCTCCACTTT. This encodes CASSPLGGANSPLHF. The full variable domain, with the rest looked up from reference TRBV9 and TRBJ1-6, is DSGVTQTPKHLITATGQRVTLRCSPRSGDLSVYWYQQSLDQGLQFLIQYYNGEERAKGNILERFSAQQFPDLHSELNLSSLELGDSALYFCASSPLGGANSPLHFGNGTRLTVT.

V usage is TRBV27 and J usage is TRBJ2-4; 8 nucleotides line up with TRBD2. Germline V gives CDR1 MNHEY, CDR2 SMNVEV (reference sequence). This CDR3 region has 13 residues. V was pared by 4 bases and J by 14 bases, with 10 bases of the junction left unmatched. The CDR3 DNA sequence: TGTGCCAGCAGTTCTCGGACTAGCCTACAAGAGTACTTC. Translating it yields CASSSRTSLQEYF.

The chain has TRBV28 and TRBJ1-1; D might be TRBD1 (6 bases). Germline CDR1 reads MDHEN; CDR2 reads SYDVKM. CDR3 length: 13 residues. The V and J ends lost 9 bases and 10 bases respectively, with 21 bases between them. CDR3 nucleotide sequence: TGTGCCAGTGGAGAGACAGGACCTACTCCAGCTTTCTTT. It specifies CASGETGPTPAFF. Full variable domain (remainder filled in from reference TRBV28 and TRBJ1-1): DVKVTQSSRYLVKRTGEKVFLECVQDMDHENMFWYRQDPGLGLRLIYFSYDVKMKEKGDIPEGYSVSREKKERFSLILESASTNQTSMYLCASGETGPTPAFFGQGTRLTVV.

This chain connects TRBV7-9 to TRBJ1-5; D uncertain. The ends were cut back, 0 bases at V and 4 bases at J, with 7 bases in the middle. This CDR3 is built from 14 residues. Germline assignment: CDR1 SEHNR and CDR2 FQNEAQ (reference sequence). CDR3 amino acids: CASSLASVNQPQHF. The CDR3, as DNA: TGTGCCAGCAGCTTAGCTTCCGTGAATCAGCCCCAGCATTTT.